The 24 T cell receptor beta chains below all came from one sample that was sequenced in a study of Tregs in tolerant kidney transplant recipients. Only in-frame clones appear in the TCRdb table, and some are missing; sequencing was by immunoSEQ multiplex PCR. The data contain about 78,000 clones, more than 85% of them singletons. Source: Tregs from blood, taken before the transplant. These receptors were taken from a human donor who received a combined kidney and bone marrow transplant.

The chain joins TRBV28 to TRBJ2-7, with D uncertain. Per the germline V gene, CDR1 is MDHEN and CDR2 is SYDVKM. The CDR3 covers 14 residues. V dropped 2 bases and J dropped 2 bases, with 10 bases sitting between them. CDR3 nucleotides: TGTGCCAGCAGTTTAGCCGGAAATGCCTACGAGCAGTACTTC. It yields the protein CASSLAGNAYEQYF.

The chain combines TRBV11-2 with TRBJ1-4; D gene unclear. The CDR3 is 15 residues long. Looked up from germline, CDR1 is SGHAT and CDR2 is FQNNGV. V was trimmed by 5 bases and J by 3 bases, leaving 13 bases between them. CDR3 sequence (DNA): TGTGCCAGCAGCCGCAACCGGGTCTCTAATGAAAAACTGTTTTTT. The encoded protein is CASSRNRVSNEKLFF.

The chain uses TRBV19 and TRBJ2-7; no clear D. V was shortened by 3 bases and J by 0 bases, with 12 bases between the two germline ends. The CDR3 covers 15 residues. CDR1 and CDR2 (germline): LNHDA, SQIVND (reference sequence). The CDR3, as DNA: TGTGCCAGTAGTATCGCGGCCAGCTCCTCCTACGAGCAGTACTTC. This encodes CASSIAASSSYEQYF. Full variable domain (missing parts from reference TRBV19 and TRBJ2-7): DGGITQSPKYLFRKEGQNVTLSCEQNLNHDAMYWYRQDPGQGLRLIYYSQIVNDFQKGDIAEGYSVSREKKESFPLTVTSAQKNPTAFYLCASSIAASSSYEQYFGPGTRLTVT.

The sample holds one count of this clone. V gene TRBV6-1 combines with J gene TRBJ2-7; D is uncertain. This CDR3 contains 13 residues. Germline values: CDR1 MNHNS, CDR2 SASEGT. Trimming took off 6 bases at V and 1 base at J, with 10 bases between the two ends. This chain's CDR3 is CASSRTSSYEQYF. As DNA, the CDR3 is TGTGCCAGCAGCCGCACATCTTCCTACGAGCAGTACTTC.

The chain recombines TRBV5-1 with TRBJ1-4; no clear D. Between the trimmed V and J ends, which lost 2 bases and 7 bases, there was a span of 12 bases. Germline CDR1 reads SGHRS; CDR2 reads YFSETQ. The CDR3 has 14 residues. DNA for the CDR3: TGCGCCAGCAGCTTCGAGGGAGGAAGTGAAAAACTGTTTTTT. Its protein is CASSFEGGSEKLFF.

V is TRBV5-1 and J is TRBJ2-7; 10 bases fit TRBD1. J gave up 7 bases and V 0 bases, and 7 bases lay outside the gene matches. Germline-derived CDR1 and CDR2 are SGHRS and YFSETQ. The CDR3 runs 15 residues. Written as DNA, the CDR3 is TGCGCCAGCAGCTTGGAAGGACAGGGGGTTAGGGAGCAGTACTTC. Its translation is CASSLEGQGVREQYF.

This clone was observed a handful of times. CDR3 bases: TGTGCCAGCAGTGAACGGGGGGGGAGAAACACTGAAGCTTTCTTT. Translation gives CASSERGGRNTEAFF. The V call is TRBV2, the J call TRBJ1-1; tentatively, D is TRBD1 (5 bases). Trimming took 2 bases from V and 2 from J, leaving 12 bases between them. From germline, CDR1 is SNHLY and CDR2 FYNNEI. CDR3 size: 15 residues. Supplemented by reference TRBV2 and TRBJ1-1, the full variable domain reads EPEVTQTPSHQVTQMGQEVILRCVPISNHLYFYWYRQILGQKVEFLVSFYNNEISEKSEIFDDQFSVERPDGSNFTLKIRSTKLEDSAMYFCASSERGGRNTEAFFGQGTRLTVV.

The chain employs TRBV7-8 and TRBJ2-7; the match to TRBD1 covers 8 bases. This CDR3 has 15 residues. V gave up 4 bases and J gave up 2 bases; unmatched junction bases: 7. Per germline, CDR1 SGHVS and CDR2 FQNEAQ. In DNA form, the CDR3 reads TGTGCCAGCAGCTCAGACCGGGACAGGACCTACGAGCAGTACTTC. Encoded protein: CASSSDRDRTYEQYF.

The chain is built from TRBV28 and TRBJ2-6, with TRBD1 identical over 7 bases. The CDR3 has 17 residues. With 3 bases clipped from V and 0 bases from J, the junction kept 5 bases outside the gene matches. Per germline, CDR1 MDHEN and CDR2 SYDVKM. The CDR3 loop is CASSFLQGISGANVLTF. CDR3 DNA: TGTGCCAGCAGTTTCCTACAGGGGATCTCTGGGGCCAACGTCCTGACTTTC.

The chain links TRBV2 to TRBJ2-3; 8 nucleotides agree with TRBD1. J was trimmed by 4 bases and V by 11 bases; bases with no gene match: 17. This CDR3 contains 16 residues. Germline values: CDR1 SNHLY, CDR2 FYNNEI. The CDR3 DNA reads TGTGCCCTCACGACGCTCGGACAGGGATTAGCAGATACGCAGTATTTT. As protein: CALTTLGQGLADTQYF. The full variable domain, in which reference TRBV2 and TRBJ2-3 provide the parts outside the CDR3, is EPEVTQTPSHQVTQMGQEVILRCVPISNHLYFYWYRQILGQKVEFLVSFYNNEISEKSEIFDDQFSVERPDGSNFTLKIRSTKLEDSAMYFCALTTLGQGLADTQYFGPGTRLTVL.

The rearrangement uses TRBV7-2 and TRBJ1-5, with D tentatively TRBD1 (6 bases). Per germline, CDR1 SGHTA and CDR2 FQGNSA. This CDR3 contains 15 residues. V shed 0 bases and J shed 2 bases, with 8 bases lying between them. CDR3: CASSLARGGNQPQHF. The DNA of the CDR3 is TGTGCCAGCAGCTTAGCCAGGGGTGGCAATCAGCCCCAGCATTTT.

In its sample, this clone was seen once. This chain links TRBV11-3 with TRBJ1-3, with 7 bases aligning to TRBD1. The CDR3 loop spans 18 amino acids. Germline V gene lookup returns CDR1 SGHNT and CDR2 YENEEA. Trimming took 5 bases from V and 0 from J; bases not matched to a gene: 13. Written as DNA, the CDR3 is TGTGCCAGCAGCGAACGGTCCCCGGGGACAGCCTCTGGAAACACCATATATTTT. Translated: CASSERSPGTASGNTIYF.

The V and J genes are TRBV7-9 and TRBJ1-5; D remains ambiguous. Germline values: CDR1 SEHNR, CDR2 FQNEAQ (reference sequence). V lost 1 base and J 3 bases, leaving 10 bases between the germline ends. The CDR3 totals 15 residues. CDR3 in DNA: TGTGCCAGCAGCTTAGAGGCCAGTTCCAATCAGCCCCAGCATTTT. Its translation: CASSLEASSNQPQHF.

This sequence joins TRBV5-1 and TRBJ2-3, with 13 bases fitting TRBD2. Germline CDR1 reads SGHRS; CDR2 reads YFSETQ. This CDR3 spans 17 amino acids. After removal of 2 bases from V and 4 bases from J, the junction contained 7 bases not matched to a gene. CDR3 coding DNA: TGCGCCAGCAGCTTCGGGACTAGCGGGATCGAGCCAGATACGCAGTATTTT. It yields the protein CASSFGTSGIEPDTQYF. Looking up the rest from reference TRBV5-1 and TRBJ2-3 gives the full variable domain: KAGVTQTPRYLIKTRGQQVTLSCSPISGHRSVSWYQQTPGQGLQFLFEYFSETQRNKGNFPGRFSGRQFSNSRSEMNVSTLELGDSALYLCASSFGTSGIEPDTQYFGPGTRLTVL.

A word on this clone: This CDR3 is also generated by other DNA sequences in the sample. The genes are TRBV18 and TRBJ2-5; 7 nucleotides agree with TRBD2. In germline, CDR1 is KGHSH, CDR2 LQKENI. V gave up 3 bases and J gave up 0 bases; unmatched junction bases: 10. This CDR3 comprises 17 residues. CDR3 DNA: TGTGCCAGCTCACCGGGGCGCGGGCGGGAGAACCAAGAGACCCAGTACTTC. Translated: CASSPGRGRENQETQYF.

The chain carries TRBV7-9 and TRBJ2-2, with 16 bases fitting TRBD2. V lost 5 bases, J lost 7 bases, and 4 bases stayed unmatched. Per the germline V gene, CDR1 is SEHNR and CDR2 is FQNEAQ (reference sequence). The CDR3 is 16 amino acids. CDR3 DNA: TGTGCCAGCAGCACAGGGACTAGCGGGAGGGGCGGGGAGCTGTTTTTT. Translating gives CASSTGTSGRGGELFF.

V usage is TRBV5-1 and J usage is TRBJ2-5; 9 nucleotides align to TRBD2. From germline, CDR1 is SGHRS and CDR2 YFSETQ. V dropped 4 bases and J dropped 4; count of bases not matched to a gene: 8. The length of the CDR3 is 15 residues. The CDR3 region has the DNA TGCGCCAGCAGCCGCATAGCGGGAGTGGGAGAGACCCAGTACTTC. This codes for CASSRIAGVGETQYF. Complete variable domain (other parts from reference TRBV5-1 and TRBJ2-5): KAGVTQTPRYLIKTRGQQVTLSCSPISGHRSVSWYQQTPGQGLQFLFEYFSETQRNKGNFPGRFSGRQFSNSRSEMNVSTLELGDSALYLCASSRIAGVGETQYFGPGTRLLVL.

V and J are TRBV5-1 and TRBJ2-1; D uncertain. This CDR3 has 15 amino acids. Germline V gene data show CDR1 as SGHRS and CDR2 as YFSETQ. V was trimmed by 4 bases and J by 5 bases, leaving 16 bases between them. Here the CDR3 reads CASSPRVVSNNEQFF. The CDR3, as DNA: TGCGCCAGCAGCCCCCGCGTGGTTTCCAACAATGAGCAGTTCTTC.

The V and J genes are TRBV10-3 and TRBJ1-5, with D maybe TRBD1 (6 bases). V shed 0 bases and J shed 3 bases, with 15 bases lying between them. Germline V gene sequence: CDR1 ENHRY, CDR2 SYGVKD. The CDR3 spans 17 residues. The CDR3 reads CAISESWGGQANQPQHF. CDR3 sequence (DNA): TGTGCCATCAGTGAGTCGTGGGGGGGGCAGGCCAATCAGCCCCAGCATTTT.

The sample holds a few counts of this clone. The chain joins TRBV28 to TRBJ1-3; no firm D call. Germline lookup yields CDR1 MDHEN and CDR2 SYDVKM. The CDR3 has 15 residues. Trimming left V 1 base short and J 0 bases short, with 7 bases between. In nucleotides, the CDR3 is TGTGCCAGCAGTTTATTACGCACCTCTGGAAACACCATATATTTT. Amino acid sequence: CASSLLRTSGNTIYF. Supplemented by reference TRBV28 and TRBJ1-3, the full variable domain reads DVKVTQSSRYLVKRTGEKVFLECVQDMDHENMFWYRQDPGLGLRLIYFSYDVKMKEKGDIPEGYSVSREKKERFSLILESASTNQTSMYLCASSLLRTSGNTIYFGEGSWLTVV.

The chain recombines TRBV30 with TRBJ1-1; tentatively, D is TRBD1 (5 bases). Germline-derived CDR1 and CDR2 are GTSNPN and SVGIG (reference sequence). This CDR3 is built from 14 residues. V was cut by 3 bases and J by 2 bases, with 13 bases left in between. DNA of the CDR3: TGTGCCTGGAGAGGACACTATACCAACACTGAAGCTTTCTTT. Amino acids: CAWRGHYTNTEAFF.

The chain uses TRBV18 and TRBJ2-1; 7 nucleotides align to TRBD1. The CDR3 is 15 residues long. V was clipped by 3 bases and J by 8 bases; unmatched bases: 10. Germline V lookup: CDR1 KGHSH, CDR2 LQKENI. CDR3 loop: CASSPTGTDLDEQFF. The CDR3 DNA sequence: TGTGCCAGCTCACCCACCGGGACAGACTTGGATGAGCAGTTCTTC.

This chain connects TRBV30 to TRBJ2-2, with 7 positions matching TRBD2. Trimming cost V 8 bases and J 0 bases; bases outside gene matches: 15. Germline values: CDR1 GTSNPN, CDR2 SVGIG (reference sequence). The CDR3 contains 17 residues. DNA of the CDR3: TGTGCCGGCCGGGACTACTACTTTCCCTCGAACACCGGGGAGCTGTTTTTT. Protein product: CAGRDYYFPSNTGELFF.

The rearrangement joins TRBV5-4 to TRBJ2-5, with D hard to call. Trimming stripped 0 bases from V and 3 bases from J, with 0 bases between. The CDR3 runs to 11 residues. Germline V gene lookup returns CDR1 SGHNT and CDR2 YYREEE (reference sequence). The CDR3 region is CASSLEETQYF. In nucleotides, the CDR3 is TGTGCCAGCAGCTTGGAAGAGACCCAGTACTTC.